This T cell receptor (beta chain) is from a study of blood T cell repertoires in COVID-19. For the study at large: Collection of acute and convalescent COVID-19 samples took place in the United States, Italy and Spain.

Assay used: immunoSEQ multiplex PCR; TCRdb lists only in-frame clones, some missing. The table records 470,000 or so clones, about 85% of them present only once. Trimming at V came to 4 bases and at J to 0 bases, leaving 11 bases not matched to a gene. Germline V lookup: CDR1 MDHEN, CDR2 SYDVKM. The length of the CDR3 is 19 residues. This TCR was recovered from a woman under 30 with acute COVID-19. The sample taken for sequencing was PBMCs or T cells enriched from blood (not recorded which). The chain carries TRBV28 and TRBJ2-1, with 11 nucleotides matching TRBD2. CDR3 bases: TGTGCCAGCAGTTCCAAAGGGACTAGCGGAGGGAGCTCCTACAATGAGCAGTTCTTC. This codes for CASSSKGTSGGSSYNEQFF.